This entry lists 13 T cell receptor beta chains sequenced from one sample in a study of T cells after yellow fever vaccination. Via MiXCR, TCRdb re-called the 5' RACE reads, giving one row per CDR3 protein. Of 40,000 to 50,000 distinct CDR3 sequences listed, roughly 6.4% were seen once; the top ten hold about 15%. Sequences were derived from CD8+ T cells not binding an NS4B(214-222) dextramer, sorted from PBMCs, sampled 45 days after the yellow fever booster vaccination. These receptors were taken from a young man who received the YFV17D yellow fever vaccine.

This clonotype was counted ten times or more. The genes are TRBV21-1 and TRBJ2-7; TRBD1 reflects the table's D call only, with no check against the DNA. TRBV21-1 is assigned pseudogene status. The CDR3 loop spans 14 amino acids. Here the CDR3 reads CASSKQGWLYEQYF. CDR3 nucleotides: TGTGCCAGCAGCAAACAGGGTTGGTTGTACGAGCAGTACTTC.

Many counts were recorded for this clonotype. V usage is TRBV6-5 and J usage is TRBJ1-1, with D uncertain. From germline, CDR1 is MNHEY and CDR2 SVGAGI. This CDR3 contains 13 residues. Trimming pared 5 bases from V and 4 bases from J, leaving 11 bases between. CDR3 sequence (DNA): TGTGCCAGCAGTCTCGGGTTGGGCACTGAAGCTTTCTTT. Amino acid sequence: CASSLGLGTEAFF.

The rearrangement uses TRBV6-5 and TRBJ2-1; 9 bases line up with TRBD2. Unmatched junction bases numbered 6, after V lost 0 bases and J lost 0 bases. The CDR3 length is 18 residues. CDR1 is MNHEY, CDR2 SVGAGI, per germline. The CDR3 region has the DNA TGTGCCAGCAGTTACTCACCGGAGACTAGCGGCTCCTACAATGAGCAGTTCTTC. Translation gives CASSYSPETSGSYNEQFF.

This clonotype was seen more than once but under ten times. This chain uses TRBV6-2 or TRBV6-3 with TRBJ1-5, with 8 bases matching TRBD1. Germline CDR1 reads MNHEY; CDR2 reads SVGEGT. The CDR3 extends over 13 amino acids. With 7 bases clipped from V and 5 bases from J, the junction kept 4 bases outside the gene matches. The CDR3 region has the DNA TGTGCCAGCAATCCGACAGGGGATCAGCCCCAGCATTTT. Translation: CASNPTGDQPQHF.

This clonotype has ten or more counts. V gene TRBV6-4 combines with J gene TRBJ2-2, with no clear D. CDR1 and CDR2 from the germline V gene are MRHNA and SNTAGT. V shed 3 bases and J shed 6 bases, with 8 bases lying between them. There are 13 residues in the CDR3. CDR3 DNA: TGTGCCAGCAGTGATTGGGAAGCCGGGGAGCTGTTTTTT. Its protein is CASSDWEAGELFF.

J is TRBJ1-1 and V is TRBV7-6; D gene unclear. CDR3 length: 13 residues. The V end was cut by 2 bases, the J end by 11 bases, with 15 bases between. Germline-derived CDR1 and CDR2 are SGHVS and FNYEAQ. The CDR3 is CASSLTGQYDAFF. The CDR3 DNA follows: TGTGCCAGCAGCTTAACGGGCCAGTATGACGCTTTCTTT.

This clonotype showed up just a few times. V and J are TRBV4-3 and TRBJ2-1; D call uncertain. Germline V gene sequence: CDR1 LGHNA, CDR2 YSLEER. The V and J ends lost 0 bases and 5 bases respectively, with 11 bases between them. CDR3 length: 15 amino acids. The CDR3 loop is CASSQDISVNNEQFF. As DNA, the CDR3 is TGCGCCAGCAGCCAAGATATAAGCGTGAACAATGAGCAGTTCTTC.

Ten or more counts support this clonotype. This sequence joins TRBV29-1 and TRBJ2-1; D not resolved. Looked up from germline, CDR1 is SQVTM and CDR2 is ANQGSEA. This CDR3 is built from 11 residues. V lost 4 bases to trimming and J lost 7 bases, with 8 bases between them. The CDR3 sequence is CSVALRNEQFF. CDR3 in DNA: TGCAGCGTTGCGTTGCGAAATGAGCAGTTCTTC.

This clonotype was seen a few times. The CDR3, as DNA: TGCAGCGTTGAAAAACCGGGGAGGAATGGCTACACCTTC. As protein: CSVEKPGRNGYTF. The chain joins TRBV29-1 to TRBJ1-2, with D unresolved. The CDR3 loop spans 13 amino acids. Germline V gene lookup returns CDR1 SQVTM and CDR2 ANQGSEA. V lost 2 bases and J 6 bases, leaving 13 bases between the germline ends. The complete variable domain, with remaining parts taken from reference TRBV29-1 and TRBJ1-2, reads SAVISQKPSRDICQRGTSLTIQCQVDSQVTMMFWYRQQPGQSLTLIATANQGSEATYESGFVIDKFPISRPNLTFSTLTVSNMSPEDSSIYLCSVEKPGRNGYTFGSGTRLTVV.

At least ten counts were recorded for this clonotype. The chain links TRBV6-5 to TRBJ1-1; D is undetermined. V lost 0 bases and J 3 bases, leaving 8 bases between the germline ends. CDR3 length: 14 residues. Germline V gene sequence: CDR1 MNHEY, CDR2 SVGAGI. The CDR3 here is CASSYSSGDTEAFF. The CDR3 bases are TGTGCCAGCAGTTACTCTAGCGGGGACACTGAAGCTTTCTTT.

This clonotype occurred many times. The genes are TRBV12-3 or TRBV12-4 and TRBJ1-2; maybe TRBD1 (5 bases). V lost 5 bases and J lost 4, with 20 bases in between. The CDR3 consists of 16 residues. CDR3 residues: CASSPTELGGSYGYTF. In DNA, the CDR3 is TGTGCCAGCAGTCCCACCGAGCTGGGGGGTAGCTATGGCTACACCTTC.

This clonotype appeared a few times. This chain joins TRBV7-6 and TRBJ2-3, with TRBD2 matching over 14 bases. Germline assignment: CDR1 SGHVS and CDR2 FNYEAQ. V shed 5 bases, J shed 1 base, and the junction held 8 bases outside the gene matches. The CDR3 runs 18 residues. CDR3 DNA sequence: TGTGCCAGCAGCCCCTCGGGACTAGCGGGAGTGGGCACAGATACGCAGTATTTT. This encodes CASSPSGLAGVGTDTQYF.

This clonotype occurred many times. This chain joins TRBV29-1 and TRBJ2-1; 9 bases align to TRBD2. The germline V gene has CDR1 SQVTM and CDR2 ANQGSEA. There are 16 residues in the CDR3. V was pared by 3 bases and J by 2 bases, with 8 bases of the junction left unmatched. For the CDR3, the DNA is TGCAGCGTTGATGAAGGAGCTAGCGGGACCTACAATGAGCAGTTCTTC. It is translated as CSVDEGASGTYNEQFF.